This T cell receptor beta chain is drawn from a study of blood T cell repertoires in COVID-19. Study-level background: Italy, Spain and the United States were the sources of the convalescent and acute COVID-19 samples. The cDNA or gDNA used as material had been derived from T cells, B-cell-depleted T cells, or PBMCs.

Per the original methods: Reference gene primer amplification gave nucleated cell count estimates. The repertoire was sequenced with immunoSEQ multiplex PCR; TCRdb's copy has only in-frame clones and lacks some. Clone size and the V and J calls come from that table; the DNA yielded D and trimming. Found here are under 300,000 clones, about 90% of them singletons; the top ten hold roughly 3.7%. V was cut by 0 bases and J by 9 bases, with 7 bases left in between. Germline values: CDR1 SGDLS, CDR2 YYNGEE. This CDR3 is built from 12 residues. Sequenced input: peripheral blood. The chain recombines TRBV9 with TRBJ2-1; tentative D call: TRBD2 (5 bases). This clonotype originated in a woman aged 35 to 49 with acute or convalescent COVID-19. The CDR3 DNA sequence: TGTGCCAGCAGCGTAGTGGGGAGTGAGCAGTTCTTC. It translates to CASSVVGSEQFF.